The clone carrying this T cell receptor (beta chain) was seen ten or more times. Its cognate antigen is unknown. This sample is drawn from a study of molecular identifiers for immune sequencing clone quantification. Regarding the study as a whole: Spiked Jurkat TCR RNA equal to one cell could reportedly be picked out among one million naive cells.

CDR1 and CDR2 (germline): DFQATT, SNEGSKA (reference sequence). This CDR3 contains 15 residues. Trimming left V 2 bases short and J 4 bases short, with 17 bases between. Via MiXCR, TCRdb re-called the PCR reads, giving one row per CDR3 protein. Here the sample spans 600,000 to 650,000 distinct CDR3 sequences, about 20% being singletons. Material: naive CD8+ T cells from blood, with Jurkat cell RNA spiked in. Indicated subset: FACS-sorted CD8+CD4-CCR7+CD45RA+ naive T cells. The rearrangement links TRBV20-1 to TRBJ1-1; a possible D gene is TRBD1 (5 bases). The sequence was obtained from a human donor in good health. Some libraries in this study had Jurkat cell RNA spiked in. CDR3 in amino acids: CSARSSQEVTTEAFF. Written as DNA, the CDR3 is TGCAGTGCTAGATCCTCACAGGAGGTGACCACTGAAGCTTTCTTT.